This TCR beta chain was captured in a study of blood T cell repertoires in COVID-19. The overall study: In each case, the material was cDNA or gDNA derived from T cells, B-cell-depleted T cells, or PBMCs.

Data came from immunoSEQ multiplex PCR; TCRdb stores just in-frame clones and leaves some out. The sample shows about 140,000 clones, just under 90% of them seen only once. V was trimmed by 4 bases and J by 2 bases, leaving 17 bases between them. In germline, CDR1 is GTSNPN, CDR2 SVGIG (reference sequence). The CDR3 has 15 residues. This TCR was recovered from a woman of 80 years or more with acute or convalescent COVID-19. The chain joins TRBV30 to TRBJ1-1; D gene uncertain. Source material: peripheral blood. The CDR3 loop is CAWTPPTPINTEAFF. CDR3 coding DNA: TGTGCCTGGACGCCCCCGACACCGATAAACACTGAAGCTTTCTTT.